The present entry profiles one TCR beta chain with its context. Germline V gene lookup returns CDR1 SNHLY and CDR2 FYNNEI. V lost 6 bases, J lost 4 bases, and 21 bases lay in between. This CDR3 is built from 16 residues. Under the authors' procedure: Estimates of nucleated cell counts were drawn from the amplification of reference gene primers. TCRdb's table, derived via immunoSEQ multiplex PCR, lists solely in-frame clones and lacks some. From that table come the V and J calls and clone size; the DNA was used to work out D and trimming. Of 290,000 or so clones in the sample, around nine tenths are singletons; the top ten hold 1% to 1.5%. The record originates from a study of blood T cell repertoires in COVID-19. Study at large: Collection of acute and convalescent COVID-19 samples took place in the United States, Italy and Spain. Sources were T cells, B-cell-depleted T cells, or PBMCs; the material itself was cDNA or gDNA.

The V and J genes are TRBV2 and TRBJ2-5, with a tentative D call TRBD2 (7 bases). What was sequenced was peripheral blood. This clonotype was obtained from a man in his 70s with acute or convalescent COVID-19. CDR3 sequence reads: CASRDPTSRGGETQYF. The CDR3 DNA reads TGTGCCAGCAGAGACCCGACTAGCAGGGGAGGAGAGACCCAGTACTTC.